This is a list of T cell receptor beta chains from one sample in a study of blood T cells in healthy people across ages. TCRdb recomputed calls from the 5' RACE reads with MiXCR, one row per CDR3 protein. The sample gives some 640,000 distinct CDR3 sequences, around 49% of which show up once; roughly 30% is in the top ten. Sequencing input: blood. These receptors came from an older woman in good health. CDR3s include the opening cysteine and the closing phenylalanine or tryptophan. The D gene is left open where the match is weak. Size values are once, few and many counts, or a class for expanded clones, and some rows have none.

CDR3aa,CDR3nt,j_gene,len,v_gene,d_gene,abundance
CSANLAGRTDTQYF,TGCAGTGCTAATCTAGCGGGACGCACAGATACGCAGTATTTT,TRBJ2-3,14,TRBV20-1,TRBD2,NA
CASSLSAGNQETQYF,TGTGCCAGCAGCTTATCGGCGGGAAACCAAGAGACCCAGTACTTC,TRBJ2-5,15,TRBV7-9,NA,once
CASSLGVSGSDEQFF,TGTGCCAGCAGTTTGGGCGTTAGCGGGAGCGATGAGCAGTTCTTC,TRBJ2-1,15,TRBV12-3/TRBV12-4,TRBD2,few
CASSSGDRREKLFF,TGTGCCAGCAGCTCCGGGGACAGGAGGGAAAAACTGTTTTTT,TRBJ1-4,14,TRBV7-9,TRBD1,once
CASSSISTDTQYF,TGCGCCAGCAGCTCGATCAGCACAGATACGCAGTATTTT,TRBJ2-3,13,TRBV5-1,NA,NA
CASSFGTVKMSYTF,TGTGCCAGCAGTTTCGGGACGGTAAAAATGAGCTACACCTTC,TRBJ1-2,14,TRBV12-3/TRBV12-4,NA,NA
CASSFYFLQGYEQYF,TGTGCCAGCAGTTTTTACTTCTTGCAGGGCTACGAGCAGTACTTC,TRBJ2-7,15,TRBV28,NA,NA
CASSLPGTGRFNEQFF,TGTGCCAGCAGCTTACCTGGGACTGGCAGATTCAATGAGCAGTTCTTC,TRBJ2-1,16,TRBV7-2,NA,NA
CASSQGSLAGQETQYF,TGTGCCAGCAGCCAAGGATCACTAGCGGGGCAAGAGACCCAGTACTTC,TRBJ2-5,16,TRBV4-2,TRBD2,NA
CSARGSTSGFSYEQYF,TGCAGTGCTAGAGGGTCGACTAGCGGGTTCTCCTACGAGCAGTACTTC,TRBJ2-7,16,TRBV20-1,TRBD2,many
CASRYHEMETQYF,TGCGCCAGTCGATATCACGAGATGGAGACCCAGTACTTC,TRBJ2-5,13,TRBV5-1,NA,few
CASSLGDNGYTF,TGTGCCAGCAGCTTAGGGGACAATGGCTACACCTTC,TRBJ1-2,12,TRBV7-9,NA,once
CSGTGGNEKLFF,TGCAGTGGGACAGGGGGTAATGAAAAACTGTTTTTT,TRBJ1-4,12,TRBV20-1,TRBD1,once
CAISRGPIGGNSPLHF,TGTGCCATCTCCCGGGGACCGATCGGCGGCAATTCACCCCTCCACTTT,TRBJ1-6,16,TRBV10-3,NA,few
CSAPISGSSTDTQYF,TGCAGTGCTCCCATTTCGGGGAGCAGCACAGATACGCAGTATTTT,TRBJ2-3,15,TRBV20-1,NA,few
CASRDARIYGYTF,TGTGCCAGCCGGGACGCACGGATCTATGGCTACACCTTC,TRBJ1-2,13,TRBV4-2,NA,few
CSAIDPGTFSYEQYF,TGCAGTGCTATAGACCCCGGGACTTTCTCCTACGAGCAGTACTTC,TRBJ2-7,15,TRBV20-1,NA,few
CASSSGLAFTYEQYF,TGCGCCAGCAGCTCCGGACTGGCCTTTACCTACGAGCAGTACTTC,TRBJ2-7,15,TRBV5-1,NA,NA
CASIPRGGSGANVLTF,TGTGCCAGTATCCCCCGCGGGGGTTCTGGGGCCAACGTCCTGACTTTC,TRBJ2-6,16,TRBV19,TRBD2,NA
CASSLPVGVSSTDTQYF,TGTGCCAGCAGTTTGCCCGTTGGTGTCTCCAGCACAGATACGCAGTATTTT,TRBJ2-3,17,TRBV28,NA,few
CASSTTTETETQYF,TGTGCCAGCAGCACTACGACTGAGACGGAGACCCAGTACTTC,TRBJ2-5,14,TRBV12-3/TRBV12-4,NA,few
CASSPEREKYTGELFF,TGTGCCAGCAGTCCGGAGCGGGAGAAGTACACCGGGGAGCTGTTTTTT,TRBJ2-2,16,TRBV6-2/TRBV6-3,TRBD2,NA
CASSFRTSGRAHNEQFF,TGTGCCAGCAGTTTCCGGACTAGCGGGAGGGCCCATAATGAGCAGTTCTTC,TRBJ2-1,17,TRBV12-3/TRBV12-4,TRBD2,NA
CSVEAGTSGMGGEYF,TGCAGCGTTGAAGCCGGGACTAGCGGGATGGGGGGCGAGTACTTC,TRBJ2-5,15,TRBV29-1,TRBD2,NA
CATGQRRDGYGYTF,TGTGCCACTGGACAAAGGAGGGATGGCTATGGCTACACCTTC,TRBJ1-2,14,TRBV27,NA,many
CASNSYGGYEQYF,TGTGCCAGCAACTCGTACGGGGGCTACGAGCAGTACTTC,TRBJ2-7,13,TRBV7-8,NA,NA
CASSPRTSGSSNEQFF,TGTGCCAGCAGTCCCCGGACTAGCGGGAGTTCAAATGAGCAGTTCTTC,TRBJ2-1,16,TRBV27,TRBD2,NA
CSAPRFGAESYNEQFF,TGCAGTGCTCCCCGCTTTGGGGCAGAGTCCTACAATGAGCAGTTCTTC,TRBJ2-1,16,TRBV20-1,NA,few
CASSLGLKGNYGYTF,TGTGCCAGCAGCTTAGGGTTGAAGGGAAACTATGGCTACACCTTC,TRBJ1-2,15,TRBV7-2,NA,few
CASSQGGLLRYEQFF,TGCGCCAGCAGCCAAGGGGGACTCCTCCGGTATGAGCAGTTCTTC,TRBJ2-1,15,TRBV4-3,NA,NA
CASRRAGDLYNEQYF,TGTGCCAGCAGAAGAGCGGGAGACCTTTACAATGAGCAGTACTTC,TRBJ2-7,15,TRBV6-2/TRBV6-3,TRBD2,NA
CASSQGGYETQYF,TGTGCCAGCAGCCAGGGGGGTTACGAGACCCAGTACTTC,TRBJ2-5,13,TRBV7-3,NA,NA
CASGVSRRSYEQYF,TGTGCCAGCGGAGTCAGTCGGAGATCCTACGAGCAGTACTTC,TRBJ2-7,14,TRBV6-6,NA,NA
CAWTGKGEQYF,TGTGCCTGGACAGGGAAGGGCGAGCAGTACTTC,TRBJ2-7,11,TRBV30,NA,once
CAISPGNSPPHF,TGTGCCATCAGCCCAGGGAATTCACCCCCCCACTTT,TRBJ1-6,12,TRBV10-3,NA,NA
CASSLQGLGYYGYTF,TGTGCCAGCAGTTTACAGGGATTAGGGTACTATGGCTACACCTTC,TRBJ1-2,15,TRBV27,NA,NA
CASSYRTGYGYTF,TGTGCCAGCAGCTATCGGACGGGCTATGGCTACACCTTC,TRBJ1-2,13,TRBV6-5,NA,few
CASRLTSGSHETQYF,TGTGCCAGCAGACTGACTAGCGGGAGTCACGAGACCCAGTACTTC,TRBJ2-5,15,TRBV2,TRBD2,once
CSVSGLLEETQFF,TGCAGCGTATCAGGGTTACTGGAAGAGACCCAGTTCTTC,TRBJ2-1,13,TRBV29-1,NA,NA